This is a list of T cell receptor beta chains from one sample in a study of beta chain features in type 1 diabetes. Assay used: immunoSEQ multiplex PCR; TCRdb lists only in-frame clones, some missing. The table lists under 300,000 clones, 15% to 20% of them singletons. Material: naive CD4+ T cells from blood. The source is a young man with type 1 diabetes. Both conserved end residues are part of each CDR3. Each record gives: V gene, clone size, J gene, D gene, CDR3 DNA, CDR3 protein. The D gene is left open where the match is weak. Part of the rows lack a size; the others show once, few, many or a class for expanded clones.

TRBV7-3	-	TRBJ2-1	-	TGTGCCAGCAGCTTAAGGCTAAACCCCTACAATGAGCAGTTCTTC	CASSLRLNPYNEQFF
TRBV5-4	-	TRBJ2-1	-	TGTGCCAGCAGCCTCCGAACGGGAGCCGATGAGCAGTTCTTC	CASSLRTGADEQFF
TRBV5-1	-	TRBJ2-5	TRBD1	TGCGCCAGCAGCTTGGTCGGGACAGCTGAGGAGACCCAGTACTTC	CASSLVGTAEETQYF
TRBV2	-	TRBJ2-6	-	TGTGCCAGCATAGACGACAGAGTGTACTCTGGGGCCAACGTCCTGACTTTC	CASIDDRVYSGANVLTF
TRBV30	few	TRBJ2-7	TRBD1	TGTGCCTGGAGTGCCGGACAGGGTTTGTACGAGCAGTACTTC	CAWSAGQGLYEQYF
TRBV9	few	TRBJ2-7	-	TGTGCCAGCAGCGTAGCGGCAAGCTCCTACGAGCAGTACTTC	CASSVAASSYEQYF
TRBV18	few	TRBJ2-7	-	TGTGCCAGCTCACCACGGGGGAGCTCCTACGAGCAGTACTTC	CASSPRGSSYEQYF
TRBV7-2	-	TRBJ1-2	-	TGTGCCAGCAGCCCGGGGCGGGCCAGGGAAGGAGGCTACACCTTC	CASSPGRAREGGYTF
TRBV6-5	-	TRBJ2-3	TRBD2	TGTGCCAGCAGTTACTCGAGTAGCGGGAGGGCCAATACGCAGTATTTT	CASSYSSSGRANTQYF
TRBV23-1	few	TRBJ2-1	TRBD1	TGCGCCAGCAGTCAAGCGGGACAGGTTGGGGGGAATGAGCAGTTCTTC	CASSQAGQVGGNEQFF
TRBV29-1	few	TRBJ2-1	TRBD2	TGCAGCGTCTCCCGGTCAGCGGGATGGGACAATGAGCAGTTCTTC	CSVSRSAGWDNEQFF
TRBV7-2	-	TRBJ2-4	-	TGTGCCAGCAGAAATAGCGGAGCCAAAAACATTCAGTACTTC	CASRNSGAKNIQYF
TRBV28	few	TRBJ2-7	-	TGTGCCAGCACCCAGAGATACGAGCAGTACTTC	CASTQRYEQYF
TRBV28	few	TRBJ2-5	-	TGTGCCAGCAGTTTTGGCGGCCAAGAGACCCAGTACTTC	CASSFGGQETQYF
TRBV19	few	TRBJ2-1	-	TGTGCCAGTGGCCAGGGGAGGGGCTATGAGCAGTTCTTC	CASGQGRGYEQFF
TRBV29-1	-	TRBJ2-2	-	TGCAGCGTTCTCCCGGTTGTATACGGGGAGCTGTTTTTT	CSVLPVVYGELFF
TRBV30	-	TRBJ2-2	TRBD1	TGTGCCTGCAAGACAGGGGGTTACACCGGGGAGCTGTTTTTT	CACKTGGYTGELFF
TRBV5-1	few	TRBJ2-3	TRBD2	TGCGCCAGCTTGAGACTAGCGGGAGCCGCAGATACGCAGTATTTT	CASLRLAGAADTQYF
TRBV2	-	TRBJ2-5	-	TGTGCCAGCAGTGAATTGGGGATGGAGACCCAGTACTTC	CASSELGMETQYF
TRBV7-9	-	TRBJ2-5	TRBD2	TGTGCCAGCAGCGCCCCGGGACTAGTCGAAGAGACCCAGTACTTC	CASSAPGLVEETQYF
TRBV30	-	TRBJ2-5	-	TGTGCCTGGAGTGGGGGGATTCGACAGTTCCAAGAGACCCAGTACTTC	CAWSGGIRQFQETQYF
TRBV9	-	TRBJ2-2	-	TGTGCCAGCAGCGTACCGAGAGCCGGGGAGCTGTTTTTT	CASSVPRAGELFF
TRBV11-1	-	TRBJ2-6	TRBD1	TGTGCCAGCAGCCTAGGACAGGCTGGGGCCAACGTCCTGACTTTC	CASSLGQAGANVLTF
TRBV28	few	TRBJ2-7	-	TGTGCCAGCAGAGACACAATTCCCTCCGAGCAGTACTTC	CASRDTIPSEQYF
TRBV9	few	TRBJ2-7	-	TGTGCCAGCAGCGTAGAATGGGGGGCACCCTCCTACGAGCAGTACTTC	CASSVEWGAPSYEQYF
TRBV25-1	few	TRBJ2-1	TRBD1	TGTGCCAGCAGTTCCGGACAGGCCTACAATGAGCAGTTCTTC	CASSSGQAYNEQFF
TRBV25-1	-	TRBJ2-1	-	TGTGCCAGCAGCGGGGGAACCGGGAATGAGCAGTTCTTC	CASSGGTGNEQFF
TRBV29-1	-	TRBJ1-2	-	TGCAGCGTTGAAGATCGTCGACAGGTTGTAGGTGGCTACACCTTC	CSVEDRRQVVGGYTF
TRBV4-1	-	TRBJ2-5	-	TGCGCCAGCAGCCAAGGTAGCCGGTACCAAGAGACCCAGTACTTC	CASSQGSRYQETQYF
TRBV30	few	TRBJ2-1	TRBD1	TGTGCCTGGACAGTGGGACAGAGCACATACAATGAGCAGTTCTTC	CAWTVGQSTYNEQFF
TRBV25-1	-	TRBJ1-5	-	TGTGCCAGCAGTGAATCGGGTAGCAATCAGCCCCAGCATTTT	CASSESGSNQPQHF
TRBV7-9	few	TRBJ1-4	-	TGTGCCAGCAGCTTACGAGAAAAACTGTTTTTT	CASSLREKLFF
TRBV4-2	few	TRBJ2-1	-	TGTGCCAGCGCTCGGGACCCCATCTACAATGAGCAGTTCTTC	CASARDPIYNEQFF
TRBV7-2	-	TRBJ2-7	TRBD2	TGTGCCAGCAGCTTAGCGACTAGCGCCTACTACGAGCAGTACTTC	CASSLATSAYYEQYF
TRBV6-6	-	TRBJ2-5	-	TGTGCCAGCAGTTCAAGGGGGGGAGAGACCCAGTACTTC	CASSSRGGETQYF
TRBV6-1	few	TRBJ2-6	-	TGTGCCAGCAGTTACTCTGGGGCCAACGTCCTGACTTTC	CASSYSGANVLTF
TRBV14	few	TRBJ2-3	TRBD1	TGTGCCAGCAGCCCCGACAGGGGGCCTACGCAGTATTTT	CASSPDRGPTQYF
TRBV30	few	TRBJ2-2	-	TGTGCCTGGACTTTTCAAGCTGGGGAGCTGTTTTTT	CAWTFQAGELFF
TRBV19	few	TRBJ2-7	-	TGTGCCAGTAGTAAATCAACCTACGAGCAGTACTTC	CASSKSTYEQYF
TRBV25-1	few	TRBJ2-5	-	TGTGCCAGCAGTGAAGTCTACCAAGAGACCCAGTACTTC	CASSEVYQETQYF
TRBV30	-	TRBJ2-7	-	TGTGCCGGTACCACGGTGGGCGAGCAGTACTTC	CAGTTVGEQYF
TRBV9	-	TRBJ1-1	-	TGTGCCAGCAGCACGATCCTACAGGGGAACACTGAAGCTTTCTTT	CASSTILQGNTEAFF
TRBV4-3	-	TRBJ2-4	TRBD1	TGCGCCAGCAGCCAGGACAGGGCGGGCATTCAGTACTTC	CASSQDRAGIQYF
TRBV30	-	TRBJ2-5	TRBD1	TGTGCCTGGAGGACAGGGGGCGGTGAGACCCAGTACTTC	CAWRTGGGETQYF
TRBV29-1	few	TRBJ2-6	-	TGCAGCGTAGCTCAGGGGGCCAACGTCCTGACTTTC	CSVAQGANVLTF
TRBV7-2	few	TRBJ2-7	-	TGTGCCAGCAGCTTAGTCCAGGGTGCCTACGAGCAGTACTTC	CASSLVQGAYEQYF
TRBV7-9	-	TRBJ2-5	TRBD1	TGTGCCAGCAGCTTCAGGAGGGGACAGGGAAAAGAGACCCAGTACTTC	CASSFRRGQGKETQYF
TRBV4-1	-	TRBJ2-7	-	TGCGCCAGCAGCCAAGTCGGGACCCTCCCGTACTTC	CASSQVGTLPYF